The present T cell receptor (beta chain) was sequenced within a study of T cell clonotyping in hematopoietic cell transplantation. Sequenced by immunoSEQ multiplex PCR; TCRdb stores in-frame clones only, minus some. The sample shows about 41,000 clones, around 95% of them seen only once. CDR1 and CDR2 from the germline V gene are LNHDA and SQIVND (reference sequence). The CDR3 length is 15 residues. V was clipped by 0 bases and J by 3 bases, with 11 bases between them. The rearrangement links TRBV19 to TRBJ1-2; no reliable D call. The sample comprised peripheral blood mononuclear cells. This receptor was taken from a man between 25 and 39 years old in good health. Some clones in this sample may be carry-over from other donors' samples. The CDR3 reads CASSIDTPVHYGYTF. CDR3 DNA sequence: TGTGCCAGTAGTATAGACACGCCCGTCCACTATGGCTACACCTTC.